Below, 17 T cell receptor beta chains from the same sample are listed, as sequenced in a study of OX40 agonist ivuxolimab in advanced cancers. Repertoires were generated with immunoSEQ multiplex PCR, while TCRdb's copy carries only in-frame clones and drops some. The data hold some 65,000 clones, with roughly 87% observed a single time. Sequencing used CD4+ or CD8+ T cells sorted from blood, obtained in a trial of the OX40 agonist ivuxolimab. The receptors come from an adult with an advanced solid tumor such as melanoma, head and neck, liver or kidney cancer.

V is TRBV4-1 and J is TRBJ2-1; TRBD2 agrees at 7 bases. Germline V gene sequence: CDR1 MGHRA, CDR2 YSYEKL. Losses at the gene ends were 3 bases for V and 9 bases for J; bases not matched to a gene: 11. CDR3 length equals 15 residues. Here the CDR3 reads CASSHLQTSLGEQFF. The CDR3 DNA reads TGCGCCAGCAGCCATCTCCAGACTAGCTTGGGTGAGCAGTTCTTC.

The chain employs TRBV14 and TRBJ2-4, with D perhaps TRBD1 or TRBD2 (5 bases each). Trimming took off 5 bases at V and 0 bases at J, with 11 bases between the two ends. Germline V gene lookup returns CDR1 SGHDN and CDR2 FVKESK. The CDR3 is made up of 15 amino acids. The CDR3 reads CASSGGGIAKNIQYF. The DNA of the CDR3 is TGTGCCAGCAGCGGGGGTGGGATAGCCAAAAACATTCAGTACTTC.

In its sample, this clone ranks as medium-sized. This rearrangement joins TRBV5-8 to TRBJ2-7, with a tentative D call TRBD1 (5 bases). Looked up from germline, CDR1 is SGHTS and CDR2 is YDEGEE. Trimming shortened V by 4 bases and J by 4 bases, and 9 bases separated the two germline ends. This CDR3 contains 12 residues. The CDR3 loop is CASSQTAYEQYF. CDR3 DNA sequence: TGTGCCAGCAGCCAGACAGCTTACGAGCAGTACTTC.

The V and J genes are TRBV4-3 and TRBJ2-7; D not certain. The CDR3 has 16 amino acids. Germline CDR1 reads LGHNA; CDR2 reads YSLEER. With 0 bases removed from V and 0 bases from J, the gap between germline ends came to 12 bases. CDR3 amino acids: CASSQDLSSSSYEQYF. CDR3 coding DNA: TGCGCCAGCAGCCAAGATCTCTCCTCGAGCTCCTACGAGCAGTACTTC.

The rearrangement links TRBV29-1 to TRBJ2-3, with 12 bases lining up with TRBD2. CDR1 and CDR2 (germline): SQVTM, ANQGSEA. J lost 1 base, V lost 2 bases, and 4 bases had no gene match. The CDR3 runs to 16 residues. CDR3 amino acids: CSVEIRLAGGTDTQYF. The DNA for the CDR3 is TGCAGCGTTGAAATACGACTAGCGGGAGGCACAGATACGCAGTATTTT.

V gene TRBV6-1 combines with J gene TRBJ2-3, with D tentatively TRBD1 (6 bases). This CDR3 contains 15 residues. The ends were cut back, 8 bases at V and 2 bases at J, with 17 bases in the middle. Germline CDR1 reads MNHNS; CDR2 reads SASEGT. CDR3 residues: CASLQNRALTDTQYF. CDR3 bases: TGTGCCAGCCTGCAGAACAGGGCCCTCACAGATACGCAGTATTTT.

Turning to this clone: Other DNA sequences in the sample encode the same CDR3. This chain connects TRBV18 to TRBJ1-1; weak D call: TRBD1 (5 bases). The germline V gene has CDR1 KGHSH and CDR2 LQKENI. CDR3 length: 13 residues. Trimming stripped 4 bases from V and 0 bases from J, with 6 bases between. The CDR3 DNA follows: TGTGCCAGCTCACTGACAGTGAACACTGAAGCTTTCTTT. Translating it yields CASSLTVNTEAFF.

V usage is TRBV7-3 and J usage is TRBJ2-1; the match to TRBD2 covers 9 bases. Germline-derived CDR1 and CDR2 are SGHTA and FQGTGA. Unmatched junction bases numbered 4, after V lost 5 bases and J lost 2 bases. The CDR3 covers 15 residues. CDR3 amino acids: CASSDPSGAYNEQFF. CDR3 nucleotides: TGTGCCAGCAGCGACCCTAGCGGGGCCTACAATGAGCAGTTCTTC.

The chain employs TRBV20-1 and TRBJ2-3; D uncertain. CDR1 is DFQATT and CDR2 is SNEGSKA in the germline V gene (reference sequence). Trimming took 4 bases from V and 6 from J, leaving 8 bases between them. The CDR3 totals 11 residues. In DNA, the CDR3 is TGCAGTGCTATGCGGCGGGATACGCAGTATTTT. This translates into CSAMRRDTQYF.

This clone was observed a single time. V and J are TRBV19 and TRBJ1-5; no definite D call. The CDR3 runs to 16 residues. V gave up 3 bases and J gave up 2 bases, with 14 bases separating them. Germline V CDR1 and CDR2: LNHDA, SQIVND (reference sequence). The CDR3 DNA sequence: TGTGCCAGTAGTATGTCCTCCCTATATGGCAATCAGCCCCAGCATTTT. It is translated as CASSMSSLYGNQPQHF.

This sequence joins TRBV6-5 and TRBJ1-5; the D is unclear. The germline V and J ends were trimmed by 5 bases and 3 bases, with 11 bases remaining between them. Germline V gives CDR1 MNHEY, CDR2 SVGAGI. The CDR3 is 14 residues long. CDR3 nucleotides: TGTGCCAGCAGTGCGGATTTCTTCAATCAGCCCCAGCATTTT. Its translation is CASSADFFNQPQHF.

The chain is built from TRBV21-1 and TRBJ1-4. TRBV21-1 is assigned pseudogene status. This CDR3 comprises 16 residues. The CDR3 reads CASSTYRDGQGEKLFF. The DNA of the CDR3 is TGTGCCAGCAGCACCTACCGGGACGGGCAGGGAGAAAAACTGTTTTTT.

This CDR3 reads CASTGRTGANEQFF. The CDR3 nucleotides read TGTGCCAGCACCGGACGGACAGGGGCCAATGAGCAGTTCTTC. The chain is built from TRBV7-2 and TRBJ2-1; 9 bases fit TRBD1. The germline V gene encodes CDR1 SGHTA and CDR2 FQGNSA. This CDR3 spans 14 amino acids. V gave up 7 bases and J gave up 6 bases; unmatched junction bases: 7.

The J gene is TRBJ1-1, the V gene TRBV11-3; D not resolved. The CDR3 length is 14 residues. Germline V CDR1 and CDR2: SGHNT, YENEEA. V dropped 4 bases and J dropped 2 bases, with 11 bases sitting between them. The CDR3 loop reads CASSSQTLNTEAFF. DNA for the CDR3: TGTGCCAGCAGCTCCCAGACTCTAAACACTGAAGCTTTCTTT.

The chain links TRBV28 to TRBJ1-6; TRBD1 might be the D (5 bases). The V gene's germline CDR1 is MDHEN and CDR2 SYDVKM. The CDR3 consists of 14 residues. V lost 7 bases and J lost 8, with 15 bases in between. This chain's CDR3 is CASTPPGGDSPLHF. The CDR3 DNA reads TGTGCCAGCACCCCGCCCGGAGGGGATTCACCCCTCCACTTT.

This chain links TRBV27 with TRBJ2-3, with 12 bases fitting TRBD2. Germline CDR1 is MNHEY and CDR2 is SMNVEV (reference sequence). The V gene end was trimmed by 6 bases and the J gene end by 6 bases; junction bases not matched to a gene: 10. This CDR3 is 16 amino acids long. The CDR3 coding sequence is TGTGCCAGCAGACTCCGACTAGCGGGAGAATTGGATACGCAGTATTTT. Amino acid sequence: CASRLRLAGELDTQYF.

The rearrangement uses TRBV28 and TRBJ2-7, with a possible D match to TRBD1 (6 bases). V shed 7 bases and J shed 2 bases, with 15 bases lying between them. CDR1 MDHEN and CDR2 SYDVKM come from the germline V gene. CDR3 length equals 14 residues. The CDR3 region has the DNA TGTGCCAGCACCACACCGGGACACACCTACGAGCAGTACTTC. It is translated as CASTTPGHTYEQYF.